Sequencing of this T cell receptor beta chain was carried out in a study of cytomegalovirus exposure and HLA in healthy donors. This CDR3 is built from 13 residues. Per the germline V gene, CDR1 is SGHDT and CDR2 is YYEEEE. Study-wide results and caveats: An analysis was carried out later, and it reportedly showed fewer N-insertions in an Asian-associated ancestry cluster than the approximately 610-donor mean.

PCR primers comprised 60 Vbeta and 13 Jbeta primers. Sequenced by immunoSEQ multiplex PCR; TCRdb stores in-frame clones only, minus some. Of 150,000 to 200,000 clones listed, 60% to 80% are singletons. With regard to this clone: As yet, its antigen is unknown. Without the conserved terminal phenylalanine or tryptophan, this CDR3 likely stems from a read error.

The chain combines TRBV5-6 with TRBJ1-6; tentative D call: TRBD1 (6 bases). The sequencing sample was made of PBMCs. This sequence originates from a man aged 50-60 years in good health and CMV-seropositive. The CDR3 sequence: CTSSPDSNSPLHL. CDR3 coding DNA: TGTACCAGCAGCCCGGACAGTAATTCACCCCTCCACCTT.